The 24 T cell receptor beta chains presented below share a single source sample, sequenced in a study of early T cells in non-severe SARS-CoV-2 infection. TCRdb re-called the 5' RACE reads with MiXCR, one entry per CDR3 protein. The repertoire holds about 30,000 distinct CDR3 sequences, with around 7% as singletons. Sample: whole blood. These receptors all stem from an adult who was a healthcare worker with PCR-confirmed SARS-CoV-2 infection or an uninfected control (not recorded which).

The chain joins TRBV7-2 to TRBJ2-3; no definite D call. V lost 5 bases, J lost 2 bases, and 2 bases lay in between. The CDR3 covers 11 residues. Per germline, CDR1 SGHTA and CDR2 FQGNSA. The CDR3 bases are TGTGCCAGCAGCAACACAGATACGCAGTATTTT. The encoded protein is CASSNTDTQYF.

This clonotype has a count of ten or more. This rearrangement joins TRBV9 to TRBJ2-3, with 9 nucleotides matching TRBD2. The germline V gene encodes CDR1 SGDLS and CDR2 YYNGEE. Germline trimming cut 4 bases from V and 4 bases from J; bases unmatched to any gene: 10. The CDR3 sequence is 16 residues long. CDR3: CASSPGAGGPADTQYF. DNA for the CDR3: TGTGCCAGCAGCCCCGGGGCGGGGGGGCCAGCAGATACGCAGTATTTT.

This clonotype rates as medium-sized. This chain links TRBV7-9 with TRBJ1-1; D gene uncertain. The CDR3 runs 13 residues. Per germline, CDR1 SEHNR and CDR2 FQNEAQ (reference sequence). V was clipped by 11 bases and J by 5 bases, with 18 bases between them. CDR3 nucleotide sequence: TGTGCCGGCACCCCTCCCCGAAGGACTGAAGCTTTCTTT. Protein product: CAGTPPRRTEAFF.

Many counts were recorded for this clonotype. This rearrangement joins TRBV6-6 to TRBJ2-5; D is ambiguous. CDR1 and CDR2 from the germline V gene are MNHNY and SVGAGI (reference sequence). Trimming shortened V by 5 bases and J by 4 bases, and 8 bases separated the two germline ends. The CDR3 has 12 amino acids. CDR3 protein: CASSPQGETQYF. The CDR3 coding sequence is TGTGCCAGCAGTCCCCAAGGAGAGACCCAGTACTTC.

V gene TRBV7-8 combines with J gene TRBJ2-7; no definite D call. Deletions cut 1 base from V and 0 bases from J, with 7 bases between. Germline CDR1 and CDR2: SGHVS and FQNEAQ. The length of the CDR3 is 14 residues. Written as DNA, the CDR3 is TGTGCCAGCAGCTTAGAGGCGCGCTCCTACGAGCAGTACTTC. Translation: CASSLEARSYEQYF.

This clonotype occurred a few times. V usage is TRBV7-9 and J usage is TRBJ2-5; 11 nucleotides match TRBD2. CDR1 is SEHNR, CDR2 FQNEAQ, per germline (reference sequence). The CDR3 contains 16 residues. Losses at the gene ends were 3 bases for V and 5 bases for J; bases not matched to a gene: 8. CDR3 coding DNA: TGTGCCAGCAGCTTCTCCGGGACTAGCGGCGGGGAGACCCAGTACTTC. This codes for CASSFSGTSGGETQYF.

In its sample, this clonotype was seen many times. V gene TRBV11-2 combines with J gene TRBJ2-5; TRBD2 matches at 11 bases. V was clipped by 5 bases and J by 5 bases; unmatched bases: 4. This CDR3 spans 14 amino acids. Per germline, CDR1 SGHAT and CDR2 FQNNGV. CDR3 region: CASSTRTSGETQYF. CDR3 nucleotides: TGTGCCAGCAGCACCCGGACTAGCGGGGAGACCCAGTACTTC.

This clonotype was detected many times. The CDR3 DNA reads as TGTGCCAGCAGTCCCCGGGCTGGGGAGCTGTTTTTT. Translated, it gives CASSPRAGELFF. The chain combines TRBV27 with TRBJ2-2; no definite D call. The CDR3 loop spans 12 amino acids. CDR1 MNHEY and CDR2 SMNVEV come from the germline V gene (reference sequence). V was shortened by 5 bases and J by 8 bases, with 9 bases between the two germline ends.

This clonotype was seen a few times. The CDR3 sequence is CASSFSLDTQYF. CDR3 coding DNA: TGTGCCAGCAGTTTTAGTCTAGATACGCAGTATTTT. The J gene is TRBJ2-3, the V gene TRBV12-3 or TRBV12-4; D is undetermined. The CDR3 has 12 residues. Trimming left V 3 bases short and J 5 bases short, with 6 bases between.

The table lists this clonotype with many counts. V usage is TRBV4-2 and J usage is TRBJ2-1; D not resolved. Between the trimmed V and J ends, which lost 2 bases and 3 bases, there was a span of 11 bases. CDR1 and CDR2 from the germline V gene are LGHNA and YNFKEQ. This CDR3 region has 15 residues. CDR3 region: CASSQRTPDYNEQFF. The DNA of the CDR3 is TGTGCCAGCAGCCAACGTACCCCGGACTACAATGAGCAGTTCTTC.

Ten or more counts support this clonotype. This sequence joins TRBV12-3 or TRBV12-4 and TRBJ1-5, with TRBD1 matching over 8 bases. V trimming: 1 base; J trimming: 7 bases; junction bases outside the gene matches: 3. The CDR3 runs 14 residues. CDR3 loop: CASSLGTGPQPQHF. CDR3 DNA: TGTGCCAGCAGTTTAGGGACAGGGCCCCAGCCCCAGCATTTT.

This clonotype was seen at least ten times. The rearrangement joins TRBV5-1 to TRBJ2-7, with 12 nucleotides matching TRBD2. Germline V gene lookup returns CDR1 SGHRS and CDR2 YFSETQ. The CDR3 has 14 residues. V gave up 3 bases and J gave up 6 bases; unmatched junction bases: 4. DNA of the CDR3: TGCGCCAGCAGCTGGACTAGCGGGACAGCCGAGCAGTACTTC. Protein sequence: CASSWTSGTAEQYF.

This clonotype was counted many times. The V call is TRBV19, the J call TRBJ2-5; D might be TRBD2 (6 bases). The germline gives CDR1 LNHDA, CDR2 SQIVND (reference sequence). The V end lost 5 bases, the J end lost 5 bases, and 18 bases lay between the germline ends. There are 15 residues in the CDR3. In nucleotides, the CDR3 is TGTGCCAGTAGTCCGTTCCATCGGGAGAGTGAGACCCAGTACTTC. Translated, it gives CASSPFHRESETQYF.

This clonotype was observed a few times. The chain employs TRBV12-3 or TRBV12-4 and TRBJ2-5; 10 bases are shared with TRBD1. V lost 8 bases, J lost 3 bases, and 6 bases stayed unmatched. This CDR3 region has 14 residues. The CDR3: CASSPGTGEETQYF. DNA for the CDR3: TGTGCCAGCTCCCCCGGGACAGGGGAAGAGACCCAGTACTTC.

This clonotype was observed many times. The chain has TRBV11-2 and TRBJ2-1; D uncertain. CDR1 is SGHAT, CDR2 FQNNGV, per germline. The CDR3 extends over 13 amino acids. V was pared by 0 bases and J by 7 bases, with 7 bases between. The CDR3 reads CASSLDGRNEQFF. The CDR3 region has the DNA TGTGCCAGCAGCTTAGACGGGCGAAATGAGCAGTTCTTC.

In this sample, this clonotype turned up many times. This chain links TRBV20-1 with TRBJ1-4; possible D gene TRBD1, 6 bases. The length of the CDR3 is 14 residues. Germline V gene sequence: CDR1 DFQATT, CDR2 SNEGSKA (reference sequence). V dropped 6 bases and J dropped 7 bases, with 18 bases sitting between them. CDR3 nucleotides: TGCAGTGCGAGCAACAGGGACGGGTTTGAAAAACTGTTTTTT. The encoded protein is CSASNRDGFEKLFF.

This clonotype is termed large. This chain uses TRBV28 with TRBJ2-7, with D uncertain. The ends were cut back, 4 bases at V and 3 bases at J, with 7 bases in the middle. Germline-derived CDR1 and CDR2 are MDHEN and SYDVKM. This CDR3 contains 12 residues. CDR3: CASSSRHYEQYF. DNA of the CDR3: TGTGCCAGCAGTTCCCGGCACTACGAGCAGTACTTC.

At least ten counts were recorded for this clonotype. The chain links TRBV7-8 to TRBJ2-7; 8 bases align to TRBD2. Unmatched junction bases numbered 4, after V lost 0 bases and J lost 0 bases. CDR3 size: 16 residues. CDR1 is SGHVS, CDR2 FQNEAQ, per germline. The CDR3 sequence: CASSLAISGISYEQYF. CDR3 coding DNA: TGTGCCAGCAGCTTAGCCATTAGCGGGATCTCCTACGAGCAGTACTTC.

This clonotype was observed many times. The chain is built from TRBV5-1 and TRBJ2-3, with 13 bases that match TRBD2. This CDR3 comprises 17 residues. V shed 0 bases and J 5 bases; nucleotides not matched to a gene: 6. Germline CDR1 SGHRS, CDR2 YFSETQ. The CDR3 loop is CASSLAAGLAGRDTQYF. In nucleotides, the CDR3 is TGCGCCAGCAGCTTGGCCGCGGGACTAGCGGGGAGAGATACGCAGTATTTT.

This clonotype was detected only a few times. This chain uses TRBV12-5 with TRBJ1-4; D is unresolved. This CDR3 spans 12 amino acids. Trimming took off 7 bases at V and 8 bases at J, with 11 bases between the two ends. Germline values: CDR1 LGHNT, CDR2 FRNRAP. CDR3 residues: CASARREEKLFF. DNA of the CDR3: TGTGCTAGTGCCCGAAGAGAAGAAAAACTGTTTTTT.

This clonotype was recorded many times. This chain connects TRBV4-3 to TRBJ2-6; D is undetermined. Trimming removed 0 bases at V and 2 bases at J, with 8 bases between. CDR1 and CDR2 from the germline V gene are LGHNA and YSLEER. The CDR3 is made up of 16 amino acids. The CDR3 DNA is TGCGCCAGCAGCCAAGAATTTGGCCCTGGGGCCAACGTCCTGACTTTC. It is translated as CASSQEFGPGANVLTF.

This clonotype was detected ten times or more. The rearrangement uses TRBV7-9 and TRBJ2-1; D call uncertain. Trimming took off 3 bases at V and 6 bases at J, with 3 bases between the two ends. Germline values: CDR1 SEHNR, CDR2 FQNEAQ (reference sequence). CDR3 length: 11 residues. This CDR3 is CASSFFNEQFF. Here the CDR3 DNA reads TGTGCCAGCAGCTTTTTCAATGAGCAGTTCTTC.

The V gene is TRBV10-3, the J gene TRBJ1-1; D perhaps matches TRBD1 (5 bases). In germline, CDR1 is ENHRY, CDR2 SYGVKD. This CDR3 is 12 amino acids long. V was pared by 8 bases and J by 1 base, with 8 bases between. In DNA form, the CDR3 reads TGTGCCATCGGGGGGGAGAACACTGAAGCTTTCTTT. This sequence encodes CAIGGENTEAFF.

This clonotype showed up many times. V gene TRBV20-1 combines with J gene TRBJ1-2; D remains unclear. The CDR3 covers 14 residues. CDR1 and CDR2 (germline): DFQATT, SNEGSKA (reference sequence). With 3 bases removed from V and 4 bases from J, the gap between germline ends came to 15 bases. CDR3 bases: TGCAGTGCTAGGGAAGTCTGGCCCTCCTATGGCTACACCTTC. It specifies CSAREVWPSYGYTF.